This entry concerns a single T cell receptor beta chain. Its specificity is unknown. The junction shows a germline mismatch at one end, possibly a read error. Authors of the study amplified TCR beta CDR3 regions from RNA transcripts. During a first-round RT-PCR of the TCR CDR3, the HTBI primer set was used. TCRdb independently ran MiXCR on the multiplex PCR reads; one entry per CDR3 protein. The sample contains almost 35,000 distinct CDR3 sequences, approximately 52% of which appear only once. These data are taken from a study of T cells in Graves' hyperthyroidism and ophthalmopathy. On the study more broadly: Upon initial diagnosis and before any treatment, peripheral blood was collected. General study findings and limits: Most thyroid clonotypes with frequency above 0.001 were detected in blood.

Germline CDR1 and CDR2: SGHVS and FNYEAQ. There are 13 residues in the CDR3. Inclusion characteristics of ophthalmopathy patients comprised a Clinical Activity Score of at least 3, a NOSPECS grade of at least 4, and duration under 3 months. Fresh 10 ml peripheral blood yielded PBMCs. The sequenced material came from blood. The rearrangement joins TRBV7-6 to TRBJ2-5, with D maybe TRBD1 (5 bases). The TCR sequence derives from a woman aged 40-49 years with Graves' ophthalmopathy. The CDR3 DNA reads TGTGCCGGCAGCTCGACAGAGAAAGAGACCCGGTACTTC. Protein product: CAGSSTEKETRYF.